These T cell receptor beta chains were read from a single sample in a study of T cell repertoires in ileal Crohn's disease. Profiled with immunoSEQ multiplex PCR; TCRdb holds only in-frame clones, not every one. In the table there are roughly 28,000 clones, about 81% of which are singletons. The sequenced sample consisted of ileal tissue. All receptors come from an adult with Crohn's disease. Both conserved end residues are part of each CDR3. Fields, in order: J gene, clone size, D gene, V gene, CDR3 protein, CDR3 DNA. The D gene is left open where the match is weak. Only part of the rows carry a size: once, few, many, or a class if the clone is expanded.

J: TRBJ2-1; size: -; D: TRBD2; V: TRBV2; CDR3: CASRYKASGGATSYNEQFF; DNA: TGTGCCAGCCGCTATAAGGCTAGCGGGGGGGCCACCTCCTACAATGAGCAGTTCTTC
J: TRBJ1-3; size: once; D: -; V: TRBV4-2; CDR3: CASSQESTAGNTIYF; DNA: TGTGCCAGCAGCCAAGAAAGCACTGCTGGAAACACCATATATTTT
J: TRBJ2-2; size: once; D: -; V: TRBV9; CDR3: CASSGRGTGELFF; DNA: TGTGCCAGCAGCGGCAGGGGCACCGGGGAGCTGTTTTTT
J: TRBJ2-1; size: -; D: -; V: TRBV5-1; CDR3: CASSLGGPNEQFF; DNA: TGCGCCAGCAGCTTGGGGGGCCCCAATGAGCAGTTCTTC
J: TRBJ1-5; size: -; D: -; V: TRBV19; CDR3: CASSKIIAQGYNQPQHF; DNA: TGTGCCAGTAGTAAAATAATCGCACAGGGATACAATCAGCCCCAGCATTTT
J: TRBJ1-5; size: once; D: TRBD1; V: TRBV29-1; CDR3: CSALTGSSYSNQPQHF; DNA: TGCAGCGCCCTGACAGGGTCCTCCTATAGCAATCAGCCCCAGCATTTT
J: TRBJ1-6; size: -; D: -; V: TRBV4-3; CDR3: CASSQGSNKRNNSPLHF; DNA: TGCGCCAGCAGCCAAGGGTCAAACAAGAGGAATAATTCACCCCTCCACTTT
J: TRBJ2-7; size: -; D: TRBD1; V: TRBV11-2; CDR3: CASADTGTGAYEQYF; DNA: TGTGCCAGCGCCGACACCGGGACAGGGGCCTACGAGCAGTACTTC
J: TRBJ2-4; size: -; D: TRBD1; V: TRBV5-1; CDR3: CASSLGTGRVDKNIQYF; DNA: TGCGCCAGCAGCTTGGGGACAGGGCGGGTTGACAAAAACATTCAGTACTTC
J: TRBJ1-1; size: -; D: -; V: TRBV6-5; CDR3: CASSLTSNTEAFF; DNA: TGTGCCAGCAGTCTGACTTCTAACACTGAAGCTTTCTTT
J: TRBJ2-3; size: once; D: TRBD2; V: TRBV7-2; CDR3: CASSLAKAGGPSRPTDTQYF; DNA: TGTGCCAGCAGCTTAGCGAAGGCGGGGGGCCCCTCCAGGCCCACAGATACGCAGTATTTT
J: TRBJ2-7; size: few; D: TRBD2; V: TRBV5-1; CDR3: CASSRSGGSTSYEQYF; DNA: TGCGCCAGCAGCCGGAGCGGGGGGTCCACCTCCTACGAGCAGTACTTC
J: TRBJ1-6; size: few; D: -; V: TRBV18; CDR3: CASSPQAGRDNNSPLHF; DNA: TGTGCCAGCTCACCACAAGCTGGACGGGACAATAATTCACCCCTCCACTTT
J: TRBJ2-1; size: -; D: -; V: TRBV4-3; CDR3: CASSRALGPTDYNEQFF; DNA: TGCGCCAGCAGCCGAGCCCTCGGGCCGACAGACTACAATGAGCAGTTCTTC
J: TRBJ1-2; size: -; D: -; V: TRBV7-6; CDR3: CASSPASRGRDGYTF; DNA: TGTGCCAGCAGCCCCGCGAGTAGGGGGAGGGATGGCTACACCTTC
J: TRBJ2-3; size: -; D: -; V: TRBV27; CDR3: CASSFAGGPGDTQYF; DNA: TGTGCCAGCAGTTTCGCAGGGGGGCCGGGGGATACGCAGTATTTT
J: TRBJ2-2; size: once; D: -; V: TRBV11-2; CDR3: CASSSNTGELFF; DNA: TGTGCCAGCAGCTCCAATACCGGGGAGCTGTTTTTT